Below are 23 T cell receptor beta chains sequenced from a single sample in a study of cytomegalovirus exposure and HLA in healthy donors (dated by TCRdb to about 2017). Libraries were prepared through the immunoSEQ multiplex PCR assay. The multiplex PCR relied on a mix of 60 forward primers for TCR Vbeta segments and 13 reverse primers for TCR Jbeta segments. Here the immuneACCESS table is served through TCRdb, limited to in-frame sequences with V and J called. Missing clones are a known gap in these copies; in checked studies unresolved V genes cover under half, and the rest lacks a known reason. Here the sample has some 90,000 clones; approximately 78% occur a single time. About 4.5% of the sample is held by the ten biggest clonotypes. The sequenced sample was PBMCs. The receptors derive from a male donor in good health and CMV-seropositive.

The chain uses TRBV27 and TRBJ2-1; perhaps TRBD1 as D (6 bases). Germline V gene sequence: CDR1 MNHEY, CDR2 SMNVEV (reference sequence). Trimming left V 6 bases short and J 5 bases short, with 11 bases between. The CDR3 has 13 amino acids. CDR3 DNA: TGTGCCAGCAGACAGGGTACCCACAATGAGCAGTTCTTC. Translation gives CASRQGTHNEQFF.

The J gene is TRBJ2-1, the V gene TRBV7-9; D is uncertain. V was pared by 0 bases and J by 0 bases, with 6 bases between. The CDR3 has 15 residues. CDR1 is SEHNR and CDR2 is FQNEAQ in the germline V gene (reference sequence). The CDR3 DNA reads TGTGCCAGCAGCTTAGCCTTGAGCTCCTACAATGAGCAGTTCTTC. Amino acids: CASSLALSSYNEQFF.

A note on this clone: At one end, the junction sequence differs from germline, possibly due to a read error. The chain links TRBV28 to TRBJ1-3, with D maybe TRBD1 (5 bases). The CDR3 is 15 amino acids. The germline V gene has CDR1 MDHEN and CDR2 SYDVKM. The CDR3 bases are TGTGCCAGCAGTCAAACCGGGACTCCTGGCAACACCATATATTTT. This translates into CASSQTGTPGNTIYF.

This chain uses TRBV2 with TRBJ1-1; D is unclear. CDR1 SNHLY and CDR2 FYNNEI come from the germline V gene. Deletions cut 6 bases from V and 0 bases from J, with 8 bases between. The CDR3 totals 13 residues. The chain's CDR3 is CASRKTVNTEAFF. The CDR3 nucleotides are TGTGCCAGCAGGAAAACGGTGAACACTGAAGCTTTCTTT. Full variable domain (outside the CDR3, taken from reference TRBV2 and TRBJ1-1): EPEVTQTPSHQVTQMGQEVILRCVPISNHLYFYWYRQILGQKVEFLVSFYNNEISEKSEIFDDQFSVERPDGSNFTLKIRSTKLEDSAMYFCASRKTVNTEAFFGQGTRLTVV.

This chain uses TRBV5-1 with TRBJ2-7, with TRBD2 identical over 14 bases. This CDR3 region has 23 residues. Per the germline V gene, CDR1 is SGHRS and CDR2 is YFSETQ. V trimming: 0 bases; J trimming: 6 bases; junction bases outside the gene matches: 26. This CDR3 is CASSLGEPPGLAGVTIPQSEQYF. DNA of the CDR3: TGCGCCAGCAGCTTGGGGGAACCTCCGGGACTAGCGGGAGTAACGATTCCCCAATCCGAGCAGTACTTC.

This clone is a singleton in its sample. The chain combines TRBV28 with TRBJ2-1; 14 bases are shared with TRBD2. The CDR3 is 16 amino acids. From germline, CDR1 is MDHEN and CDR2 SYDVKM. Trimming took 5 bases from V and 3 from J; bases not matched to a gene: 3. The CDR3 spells CASSSGTSGGYNEQFF. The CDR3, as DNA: TGTGCCAGCAGTAGCGGGACTAGCGGGGGCTACAATGAGCAGTTCTTC.

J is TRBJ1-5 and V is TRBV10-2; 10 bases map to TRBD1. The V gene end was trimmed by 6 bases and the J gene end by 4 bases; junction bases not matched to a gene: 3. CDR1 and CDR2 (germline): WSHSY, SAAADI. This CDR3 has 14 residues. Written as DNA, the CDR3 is TGCGCCAGCAGCGGGGGACAGGGGAATCAGCCCCAGCATTTT. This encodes CASSGGQGNQPQHF.

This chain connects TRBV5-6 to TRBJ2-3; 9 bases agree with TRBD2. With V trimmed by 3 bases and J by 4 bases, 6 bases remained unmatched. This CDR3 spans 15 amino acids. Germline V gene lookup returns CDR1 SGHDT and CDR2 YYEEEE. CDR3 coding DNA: TGTGCCAGCAGCTCAAAGCGGGAGGAACCAGATACGCAGTATTTT. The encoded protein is CASSSKREEPDTQYF.

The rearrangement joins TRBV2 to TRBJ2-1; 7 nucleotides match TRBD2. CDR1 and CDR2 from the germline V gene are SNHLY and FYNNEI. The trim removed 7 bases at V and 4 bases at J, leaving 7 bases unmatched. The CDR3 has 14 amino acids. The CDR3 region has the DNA TGTGCCAGCACCCAGACTAGCCGGTACAATGAGCAGTTCTTC. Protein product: CASTQTSRYNEQFF.

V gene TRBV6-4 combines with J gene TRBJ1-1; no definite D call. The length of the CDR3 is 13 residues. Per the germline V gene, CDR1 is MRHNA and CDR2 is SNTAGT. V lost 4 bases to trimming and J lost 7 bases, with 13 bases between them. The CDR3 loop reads CASSVHSGIEAFF. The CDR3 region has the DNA TGTGCCAGCAGTGTCCACAGCGGTATTGAAGCTTTCTTT.

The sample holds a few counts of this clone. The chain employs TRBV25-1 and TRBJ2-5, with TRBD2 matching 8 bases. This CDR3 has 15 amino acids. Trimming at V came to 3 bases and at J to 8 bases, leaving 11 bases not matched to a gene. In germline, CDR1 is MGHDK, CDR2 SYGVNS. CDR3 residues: CASSDGAGVGGTQYF. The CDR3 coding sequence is TGTGCCAGCAGTGACGGAGCGGGAGTCGGGGGTACCCAGTACTTC.

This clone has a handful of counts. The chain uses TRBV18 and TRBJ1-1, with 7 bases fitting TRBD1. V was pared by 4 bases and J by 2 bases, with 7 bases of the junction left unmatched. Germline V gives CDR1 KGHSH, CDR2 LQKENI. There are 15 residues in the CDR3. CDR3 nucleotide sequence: TGTGCCAGCTCACTGGGACAGTTGGTTAACACTGAAGCTTTCTTT. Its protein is CASSLGQLVNTEAFF.

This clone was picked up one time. The CDR3 nucleotides read TGTGCCTGGAGTGTAACAGGGGGGCCTCCTGGAAACACCATATATTTT. It codes for CAWSVTGGPPGNTIYF. J is TRBJ1-3 and V is TRBV30; 8 bases line up with TRBD1. Germline-derived CDR1 and CDR2 are GTSNPN and SVGIG (reference sequence). CDR3 length: 16 amino acids. With 0 bases clipped from V and 2 bases from J, the junction kept 6 bases outside the gene matches.

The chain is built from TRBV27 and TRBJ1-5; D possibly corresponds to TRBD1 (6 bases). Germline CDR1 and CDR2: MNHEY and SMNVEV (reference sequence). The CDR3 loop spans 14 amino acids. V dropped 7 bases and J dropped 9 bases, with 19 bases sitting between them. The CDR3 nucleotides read TGTGCCAGCACCCCTGCGGGGGCGGGTGGGCCCCAGCATTTT. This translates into CASTPAGAGGPQHF.

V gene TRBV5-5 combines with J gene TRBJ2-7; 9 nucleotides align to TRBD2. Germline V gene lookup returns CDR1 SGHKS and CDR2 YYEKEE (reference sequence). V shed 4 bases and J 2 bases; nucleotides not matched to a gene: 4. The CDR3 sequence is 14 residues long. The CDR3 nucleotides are TGTGCCAGCAGCACCAGACTAGCGGCCTACGAGCAGTACTTC. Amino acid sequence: CASSTRLAAYEQYF.

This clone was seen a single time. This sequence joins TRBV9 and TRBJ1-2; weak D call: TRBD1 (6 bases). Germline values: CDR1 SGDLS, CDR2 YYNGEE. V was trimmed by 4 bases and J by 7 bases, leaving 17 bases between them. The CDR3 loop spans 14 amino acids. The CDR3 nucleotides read TGTGCCAGCAGCCCAACAGGGTACGGTCGTGGCTACACCTTC. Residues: CASSPTGYGRGYTF. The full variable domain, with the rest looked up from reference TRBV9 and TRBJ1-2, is DSGVTQTPKHLITATGQRVTLRCSPRSGDLSVYWYQQSLDQGLQFLIQYYNGEERAKGNILERFSAQQFPDLHSELNLSSLELGDSALYFCASSPTGYGRGYTFGSGTRLTVV.

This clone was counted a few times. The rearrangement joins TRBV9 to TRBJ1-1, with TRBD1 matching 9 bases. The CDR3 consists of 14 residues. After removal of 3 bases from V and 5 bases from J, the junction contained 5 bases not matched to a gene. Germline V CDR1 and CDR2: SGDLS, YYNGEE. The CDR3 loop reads CASSGDRVSTEAFF. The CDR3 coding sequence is TGTGCCAGCAGCGGGGACAGGGTTTCGACTGAAGCTTTCTTT. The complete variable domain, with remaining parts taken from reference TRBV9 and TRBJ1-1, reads DSGVTQTPKHLITATGQRVTLRCSPRSGDLSVYWYQQSLDQGLQFLIQYYNGEERAKGNILERFSAQQFPDLHSELNLSSLELGDSALYFCASSGDRVSTEAFFGQGTRLTVV.

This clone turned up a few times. The CDR3 reads CASSERQGASYEQYF. CDR3 nucleotide sequence: TGTGCCAGCAGTGAACGGCAGGGGGCATCGTACGAGCAGTACTTC. This sequence joins TRBV6-1 and TRBJ2-7; 8 positions agree with TRBD1. This CDR3 is 15 amino acids long. CDR1 MNHNS and CDR2 SASEGT come from the germline V gene. V gave up 2 bases and J gave up 4 bases; unmatched junction bases: 7.

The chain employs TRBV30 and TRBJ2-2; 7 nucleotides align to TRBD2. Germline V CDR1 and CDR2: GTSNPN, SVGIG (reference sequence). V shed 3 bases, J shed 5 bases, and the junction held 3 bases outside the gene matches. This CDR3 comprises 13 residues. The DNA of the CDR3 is TGTGCCTGGAGATGGACTAGGACCGGGGAGCTGTTTTTT. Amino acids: CAWRWTRTGELFF.

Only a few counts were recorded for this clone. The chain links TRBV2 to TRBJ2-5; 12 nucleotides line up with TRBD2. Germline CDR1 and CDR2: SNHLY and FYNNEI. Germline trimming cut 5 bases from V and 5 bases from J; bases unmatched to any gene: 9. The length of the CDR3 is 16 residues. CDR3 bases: TGTGCCAGCAGTCGAACTAGCGGGGGGAGGTCGGAGACCCAGTACTTC. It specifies CASSRTSGGRSETQYF.

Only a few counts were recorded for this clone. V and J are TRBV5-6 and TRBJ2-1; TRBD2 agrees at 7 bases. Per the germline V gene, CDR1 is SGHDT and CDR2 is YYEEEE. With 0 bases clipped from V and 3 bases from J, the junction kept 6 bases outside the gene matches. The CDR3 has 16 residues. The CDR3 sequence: CASSLGSGDRYNEQFF. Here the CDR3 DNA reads TGTGCCAGCAGCTTGGGGAGCGGGGACCGCTACAATGAGCAGTTCTTC.

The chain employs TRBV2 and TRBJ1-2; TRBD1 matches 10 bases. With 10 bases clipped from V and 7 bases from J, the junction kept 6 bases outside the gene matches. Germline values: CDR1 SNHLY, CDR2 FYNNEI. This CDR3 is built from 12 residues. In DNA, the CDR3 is TGTGCCATCGACAGGGGGCTGGGTGGCTACACCTTC. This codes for CAIDRGLGGYTF. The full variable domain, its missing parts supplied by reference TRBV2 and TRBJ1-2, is EPEVTQTPSHQVTQMGQEVILRCVPISNHLYFYWYRQILGQKVEFLVSFYNNEISEKSEIFDDQFSVERPDGSNFTLKIRSTKLEDSAMYFCAIDRGLGGYTFGSGTRLTVV.

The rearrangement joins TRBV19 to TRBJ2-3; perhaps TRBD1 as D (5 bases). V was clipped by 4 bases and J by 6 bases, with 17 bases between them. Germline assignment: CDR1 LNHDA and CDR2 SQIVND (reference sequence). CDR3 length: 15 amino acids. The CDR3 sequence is CASSTSWTPGDTQYF. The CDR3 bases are TGTGCCAGTAGTACCTCGTGGACACCAGGGGATACGCAGTATTTT.